This TCR beta chain was identified during a study of T cells after yellow fever vaccination. Study conclusions and caveats: Highly abundant clonotypes carried over from the bulk population could end up in FACS-sorted repertoires as contaminants. Clones from primary vaccination mostly reappeared after the booster (about 97% CD4, less than 90% CD8). Though it reached lower strength, the secondary response hit its peak faster, day 5 versus 15.

Universal primer sites and UMIs were introduced during 5'RACE template-switching synthesis of TCR cDNA. TCRdb reanalysed the 5' RACE reads using MiXCR and keeps one entry per CDR3 protein. The sample carries 340,000 or so distinct CDR3 sequences, around 12% recorded once. As for this clonotype: The antigen is unknown.

Trimming shortened V by 3 bases and J by 4 bases, and 15 bases separated the two germline ends. The CDR3 runs to 15 residues. The germline V gene encodes CDR1 KGHSH and CDR2 LQKENI. The TCR originated in a man between 18 and 29 years old who received the YFV17D yellow fever vaccine. Sequencing was performed on CD4+ T cells sorted from PBMCs, taken 15 days after the yellow fever booster vaccination. The rearrangement uses TRBV18 and TRBJ1-1, with D tentatively TRBD1 (6 bases). The CDR3 is CASSPLGHQGTEAFF. CDR3 in DNA: TGTGCCAGCTCACCGCTGGGACACCAGGGCACTGAAGCTTTCTTT.